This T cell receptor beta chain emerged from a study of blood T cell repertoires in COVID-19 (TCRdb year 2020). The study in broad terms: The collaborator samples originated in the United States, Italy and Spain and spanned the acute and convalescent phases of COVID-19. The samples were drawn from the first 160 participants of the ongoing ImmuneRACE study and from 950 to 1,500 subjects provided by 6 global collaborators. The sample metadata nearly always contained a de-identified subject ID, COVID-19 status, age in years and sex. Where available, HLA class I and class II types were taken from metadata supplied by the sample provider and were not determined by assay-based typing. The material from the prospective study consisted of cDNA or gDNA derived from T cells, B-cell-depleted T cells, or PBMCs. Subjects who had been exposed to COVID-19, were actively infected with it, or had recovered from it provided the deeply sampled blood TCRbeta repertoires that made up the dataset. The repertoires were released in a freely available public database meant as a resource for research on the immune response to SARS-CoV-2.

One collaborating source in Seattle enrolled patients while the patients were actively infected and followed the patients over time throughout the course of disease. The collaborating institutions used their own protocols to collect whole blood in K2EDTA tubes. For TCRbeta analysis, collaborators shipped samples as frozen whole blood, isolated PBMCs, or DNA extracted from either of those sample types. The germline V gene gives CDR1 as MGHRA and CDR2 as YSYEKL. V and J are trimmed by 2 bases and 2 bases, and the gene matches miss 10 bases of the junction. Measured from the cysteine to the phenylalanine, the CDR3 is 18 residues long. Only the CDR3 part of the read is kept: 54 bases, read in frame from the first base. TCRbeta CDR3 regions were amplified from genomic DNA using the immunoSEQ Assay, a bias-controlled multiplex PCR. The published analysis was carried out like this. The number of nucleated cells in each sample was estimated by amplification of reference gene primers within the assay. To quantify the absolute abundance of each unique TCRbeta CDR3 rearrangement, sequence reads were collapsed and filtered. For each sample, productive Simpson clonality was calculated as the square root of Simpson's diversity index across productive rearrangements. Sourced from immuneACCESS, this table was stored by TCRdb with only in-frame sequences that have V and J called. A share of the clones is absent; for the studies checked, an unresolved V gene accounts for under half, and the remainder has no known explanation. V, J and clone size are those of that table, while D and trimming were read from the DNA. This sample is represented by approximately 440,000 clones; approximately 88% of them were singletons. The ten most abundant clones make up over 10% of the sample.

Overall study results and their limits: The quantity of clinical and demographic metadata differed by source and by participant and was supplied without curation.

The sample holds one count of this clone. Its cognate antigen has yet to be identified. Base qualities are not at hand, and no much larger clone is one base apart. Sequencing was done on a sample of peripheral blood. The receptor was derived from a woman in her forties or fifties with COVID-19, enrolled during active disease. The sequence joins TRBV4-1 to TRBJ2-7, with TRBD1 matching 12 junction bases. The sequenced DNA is TGCGCCAGCAGCCAAATACTTTTGCGGGACAGGGGGCCCTACGAGCAGTACTTC. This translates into CASSQILLRDRGPYEQYF.